These T cell receptor beta chains were read from a single sample in a study of blood T cell repertoires in COVID-19. TCRdb keeps only in-frame clones here, not all; method: immunoSEQ multiplex PCR. Of 200,000 to 300,000 clones listed, around four fifths are singletons. Sequencing was carried out using peripheral blood. The source of these receptors is a woman aged 55 to 70 with active or convalescent COVID-19. CDR3s include the opening cysteine and the closing phenylalanine or tryptophan. The order of the fields is V gene, D gene, clone size, J gene, CDR3 DNA, CDR3 protein. A D gene is named only where the DNA matches it firmly. The size of a clone is reported for some rows only, either as once, few or many, or as a class for expanded clones.

>TRBV11-2|TRBD2|NA|TRBJ2-3
TGTGCCAGCAGTGGGGGGGCAGATACGCAGTATTTT
CASSGGADTQYF
>TRBV5-1|TRBD1|few|TRBJ2-1
TGCGCCAGCAGCACAACCGGGACAGCTTACAATGAGCAGTTCTTC
CASSTTGTAYNEQFF
>TRBV5-1|NA|NA|TRBJ1-4
TGCGCCAGCAGACGATACTCCTATACCCCTGATGAAAAACTGTTTTTT
CASRRYSYTPDEKLFF
>TRBV11-3|NA|NA|TRBJ2-2
TGTGCCAGCACCCCCAGGGGCCTAAGTTGGGAGCTGTTTTTT
CASTPRGLSWELFF
>TRBV3-1/TRBV3-2|TRBD2|few|TRBJ2-7
TGTGCCAGCAGCCAGCGGGAGGGCCGGGAGCAGTACTTC
CASSQREGREQYF
>TRBV7-9|NA|few|TRBJ1-4
TGTGCCAGCAGCAACGCGGGGGAAAAACTGTTTTTT
CASSNAGEKLFF
>TRBV6-5|TRBD2|NA|TRBJ2-3
TGTGCCACCAGGACTAGCGGTCCTAGCACAGATACGCAGTATTTT
CATRTSGPSTDTQYF
>TRBV5-4|TRBD2|NA|TRBJ2-5
TGTGCCAGCAGCTTTACTAGCGGGGGTGGTGAGACCCAGTACTTC
CASSFTSGGGETQYF
>TRBV11-2|NA|NA|TRBJ2-3
TGTGCCAGCAGCTTAGATCGGTTTTCAGATACGCAGTATTTT
CASSLDRFSDTQYF
>TRBV5-1|NA|NA|TRBJ2-7
TGCGCCAGCGCCCACCAGGGTCCGAACTCCTACGAGCAGTACTTC
CASAHQGPNSYEQYF
>TRBV6-5|TRBD1|NA|TRBJ1-5
TGTGCCAGCAGTTACCAGGGGGGTCAGCCCCAGCATTTT
CASSYQGGQPQHF
>TRBV15|NA|NA|TRBJ1-4
TGTGCCACCCAATTTTCAGGCAGGGGTGTTGAAAAACTGTTTTTT
CATQFSGRGVEKLFF
>TRBV28|TRBD1|NA|TRBJ1-1
TGTGCCAGCAGCCTGACAGGGGCTAACACTGAAGCTTTCTTT
CASSLTGANTEAFF
>TRBV28|TRBD1|NA|TRBJ1-2
TGTGCCAGCAGTTCCAGGGGGCGCGGTGGCTACACCTTC
CASSSRGRGGYTF
>TRBV2|NA|NA|TRBJ2-6
TGTGCCAGCAGTGAAAATCAGGGCTGGGGGGCCAACGTCCTGACTTTC
CASSENQGWGANVLTF
>TRBV1|NA|NA|TRBJ2-7
TGCACCAGCAGCCAAGAAACATACAGGGTTAAAACTTACGAGCAGTACTTC
CTSSQETYRVKTYEQYF
>TRBV30|TRBD1|few|TRBJ2-1
TGTGCCTGGAGGGGGACAGGGCCAAATGAGCAGTTCTTC
CAWRGTGPNEQFF
>TRBV27|NA|NA|TRBJ2-7
TGTGCCAGCGTTGGCGGGTACGAGCAGTACTTC
CASVGGYEQYF
>TRBV30|TRBD2|NA|TRBJ2-7
TGTGCCTGGAGGCGACTAGCGGGAGTTTACGAGCAGTACTTC
CAWRRLAGVYEQYF
>TRBV3-1/TRBV3-2|NA|NA|TRBJ1-4
TGTGCCAGCAGCTACGACGGAGACCGGGGGGAACTGTTTTTT
CASSYDGDRGELFF
>TRBV13|TRBD2|NA|TRBJ2-5
TGTGCCAGCATGAGAGCGGGACTAGCGGAAGAGACCCAGTACTTC
CASMRAGLAEETQYF
>TRBV7-8|TRBD1|NA|TRBJ1-2
TGTGCCAGCAGCTTGGTGACAGGGGGCCTCTATGGCTACACCTTC
CASSLVTGGLYGYTF
>TRBV5-1|NA|NA|TRBJ1-5
TGCGCCAGCAGCTTGGACAGTTTCAATCAGCCCCAGCATTTT
CASSLDSFNQPQHF
>TRBV7-9|TRBD2|NA|TRBJ2-3
TGTGCCAGCAGCTCCGGGACTAGGGGACTTACGCAGTATTTT
CASSSGTRGLTQYF